This is a list of T cell receptor beta chains from one sample in a study of blood T cell repertoires in COVID-19. Repertoires were generated with immunoSEQ multiplex PCR, while TCRdb's copy carries only in-frame clones and drops some. Of some 70,000 clones in the sample, 75% to 90% were seen once. Sequencing was carried out using peripheral blood. Receptor source: a woman aged 80 or over with active COVID-19. Each CDR3 is given with its conserved first and last residue. The D gene is left open where the match is weak.

J: TRBJ1-5; V: TRBV7-2; D: -; CDR3: CASSLDKGQPQHF; DNA: TGTGCCAGCAGCTTAGATAAGGGGCAGCCCCAGCATTTT
J: TRBJ2-1; V: TRBV5-1; D: -; CDR3: CASSPFTGMYNEQFF; DNA: TGCGCCAGCAGCCCTTTCACGGGAATGTACAATGAGCAGTTCTTC
J: TRBJ1-1; V: TRBV11-2; D: -; CDR3: CASSFRENTEAFF; DNA: TGTGCCAGCAGCTTCAGGGAGAACACTGAAGCTTTCTTT
J: TRBJ1-5; V: TRBV12-3/TRBV12-4; D: -; CDR3: CASSTRRNQPQHF; DNA: TGTGCCAGCAGCACCCGCAGGAATCAGCCCCAGCATTTT
J: TRBJ2-7; V: TRBV6-5; D: -; CDR3: CASSYSRAREQYF; DNA: TGTGCCAGCAGTTACTCGAGGGCCCGCGAGCAGTACTTC
J: TRBJ2-7; V: TRBV30; D: -; CDR3: CAWSPSFHEQYF; DNA: TGTGCCTGGAGCCCTAGCTTCCACGAGCAGTACTTC
J: TRBJ1-3; V: TRBV10-3; D: -; CDR3: CAIGGAGTSGNTIYF; DNA: TGTGCCATCGGGGGAGCAGGGACTTCTGGAAACACCATATATTTT
J: TRBJ2-7; V: TRBV10-2; D: TRBD1; CDR3: CASSGNQRTGYYEQYF; DNA: TGCGCCAGCAGTGGGAACCAGAGGACAGGCTACTACGAGCAGTACTTC
J: TRBJ2-1; V: TRBV7-2; D: -; CDR3: CASSSPRLGNNEQFF; DNA: TGTGCCAGCAGCTCCCCAAGACTAGGGAACAATGAGCAGTTCTTC
J: TRBJ2-5; V: TRBV7-3; D: -; CDR3: CASSLGAGEETQYF; DNA: TGTGCCAGCAGCTTAGGGGCAGGGGAAGAGACCCAGTACTTC
J: TRBJ2-1; V: TRBV18; D: TRBD2; CDR3: CASSPASGVTRNEQFF; DNA: TGTGCCAGCTCACCAGCTAGCGGGGTGACCCGGAATGAGCAGTTCTTC
J: TRBJ2-1; V: TRBV28; D: -; CDR3: CASSLGLYNEQFF; DNA: TGTGCCAGCAGTTTGGGCCTCTACAATGAGCAGTTCTTC
J: TRBJ2-3; V: TRBV3-1/TRBV3-2; D: TRBD2; CDR3: CASSHSGRLAGGPTDTQYF; DNA: TGTGCCAGCAGCCACTCCGGGAGACTAGCGGGAGGGCCGACAGATACGCAGTATTTT
J: TRBJ2-5; V: TRBV27; D: -; CDR3: CASSSGLKETQYF; DNA: TGTGCCAGCAGTTCGGGACTTAAAGAGACCCAGTACTTC
J: TRBJ2-1; V: TRBV27; D: -; CDR3: CASSLSMGGTYNEQFF; DNA: TGTGCCAGCAGTTTATCGATGGGCGGGACCTACAATGAGCAGTTCTTC